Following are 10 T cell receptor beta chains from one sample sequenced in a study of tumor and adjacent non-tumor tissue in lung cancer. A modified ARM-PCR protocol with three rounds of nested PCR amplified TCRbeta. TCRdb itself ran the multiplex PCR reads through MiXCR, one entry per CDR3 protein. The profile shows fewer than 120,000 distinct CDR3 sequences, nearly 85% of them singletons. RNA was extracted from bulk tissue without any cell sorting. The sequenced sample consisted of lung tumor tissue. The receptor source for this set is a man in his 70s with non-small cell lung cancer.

CDR3 amino acids: CASDSGTGEYGYTF. In nucleotides, the CDR3 is TGTGCCAGCGATTCCGGGACAGGGGAATATGGCTACACCTTC. V usage is TRBV6-6 and J usage is TRBJ1-2, with 10 bases that match TRBD1. CDR3 size: 14 residues. After removal of 8 bases from V and 5 bases from J, the junction contained 8 bases not matched to a gene. Per germline, CDR1 MNHNY and CDR2 SVGAGI (reference sequence).

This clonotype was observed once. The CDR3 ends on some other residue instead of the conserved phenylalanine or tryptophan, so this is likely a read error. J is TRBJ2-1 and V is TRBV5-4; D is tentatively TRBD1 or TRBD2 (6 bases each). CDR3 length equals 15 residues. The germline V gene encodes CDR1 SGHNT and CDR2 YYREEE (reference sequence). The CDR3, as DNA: TGCGCCAGCAGCTTTGGGGGCAGGGCGGGGAATGAGCAGTTCTTG. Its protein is CASSFGGRAGNEQFL.

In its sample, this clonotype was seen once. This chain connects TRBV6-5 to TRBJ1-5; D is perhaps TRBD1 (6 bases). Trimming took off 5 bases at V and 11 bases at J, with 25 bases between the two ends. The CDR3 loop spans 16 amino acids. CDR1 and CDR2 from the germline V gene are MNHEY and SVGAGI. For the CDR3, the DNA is TGTGCCAGCAGTACCCGGGTGGGGGCAACGGGCCAGGCCCAGCATTTT. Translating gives CASSTRVGATGQAQHF.

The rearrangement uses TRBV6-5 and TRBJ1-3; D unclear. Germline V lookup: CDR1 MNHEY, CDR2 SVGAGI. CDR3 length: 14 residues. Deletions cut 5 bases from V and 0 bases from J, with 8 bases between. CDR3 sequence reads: CASSRTISGNTIYF. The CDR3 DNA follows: TGTGCCAGCAGTAGGACGATCTCTGGAAACACCATATATTTT.

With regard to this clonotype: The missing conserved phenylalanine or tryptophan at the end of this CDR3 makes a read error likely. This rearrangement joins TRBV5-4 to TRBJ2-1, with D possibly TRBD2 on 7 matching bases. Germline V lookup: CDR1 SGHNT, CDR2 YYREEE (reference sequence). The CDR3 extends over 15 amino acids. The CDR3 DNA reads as TGTGCCAGTAGCTTGTACTCGGGGGGCAGGAATGAGCAGTTCTTG. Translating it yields CASSLYSGGRNEQFL.

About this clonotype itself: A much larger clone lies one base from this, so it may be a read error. The CDR3 sequence is CASSLLDRSEAFF. Written as DNA, the CDR3 is TGTGCCAGCAGCTTACTCGACAGGTCTGAAGCTTTCTTT. The chain carries TRBV7-2 and TRBJ1-1; weak D call: TRBD1 (6 bases). V lost 2 bases and J 6 bases, leaving 10 bases between the germline ends. The CDR3 contains 13 residues. Per the germline V gene, CDR1 is SGHTA and CDR2 is FQGNSA.

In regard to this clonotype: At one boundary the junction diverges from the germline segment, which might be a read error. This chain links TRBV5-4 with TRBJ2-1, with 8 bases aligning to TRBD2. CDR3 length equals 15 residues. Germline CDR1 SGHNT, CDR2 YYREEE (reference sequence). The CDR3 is CAISLYAGGRNEQFF. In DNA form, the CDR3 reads TGTGCCATCAGCCTGTACGCGGGGGGCAGGAATGAGCAGTTTTTC.

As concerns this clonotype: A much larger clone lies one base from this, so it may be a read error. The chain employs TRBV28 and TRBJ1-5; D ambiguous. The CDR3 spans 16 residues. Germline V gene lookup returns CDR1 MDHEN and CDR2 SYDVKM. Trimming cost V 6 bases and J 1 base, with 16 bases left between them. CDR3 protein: CASSAQWRPSNQPQHF. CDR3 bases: TGTGCCAGCAGCGCCCAGTGGCGGCCAAGCAATCAGCCCCAGCATTTT.

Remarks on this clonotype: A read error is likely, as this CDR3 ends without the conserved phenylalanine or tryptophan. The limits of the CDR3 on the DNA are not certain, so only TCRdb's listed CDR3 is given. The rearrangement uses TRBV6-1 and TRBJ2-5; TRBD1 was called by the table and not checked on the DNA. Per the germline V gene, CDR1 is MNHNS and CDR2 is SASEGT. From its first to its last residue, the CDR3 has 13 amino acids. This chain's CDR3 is CASSRTGEETQYY.

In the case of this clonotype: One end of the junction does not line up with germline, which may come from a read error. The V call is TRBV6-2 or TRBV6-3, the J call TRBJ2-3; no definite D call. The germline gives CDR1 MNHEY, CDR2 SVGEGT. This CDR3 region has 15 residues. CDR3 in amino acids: CASTYRAPQIDTLYF. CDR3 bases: TGTGCCAGCACTTACCGGGCCCCGCAGATAGATACGCTGTATTTT.